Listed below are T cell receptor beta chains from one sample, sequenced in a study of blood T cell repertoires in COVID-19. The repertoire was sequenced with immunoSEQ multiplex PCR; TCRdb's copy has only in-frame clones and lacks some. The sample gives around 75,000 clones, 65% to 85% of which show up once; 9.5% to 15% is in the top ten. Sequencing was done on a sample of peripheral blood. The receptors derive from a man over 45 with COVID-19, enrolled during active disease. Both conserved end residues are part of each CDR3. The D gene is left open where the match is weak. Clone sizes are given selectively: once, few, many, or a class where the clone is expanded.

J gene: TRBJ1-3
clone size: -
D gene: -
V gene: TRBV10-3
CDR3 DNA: TGTGCCGCGGCCTTTGGAAACACCATATATTTT
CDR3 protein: CAAAFGNTIYF

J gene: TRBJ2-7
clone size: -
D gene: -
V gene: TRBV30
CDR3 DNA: TGTGCCTGGAGTCCTACAGGGCCCGAGCAGTACTTC
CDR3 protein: CAWSPTGPEQYF

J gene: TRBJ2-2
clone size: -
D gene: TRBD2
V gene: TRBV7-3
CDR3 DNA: TGTGCCAGCAGCTTAACGCGGGAGGGAACGAACACCGGGGAGCTGTTTTTT
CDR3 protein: CASSLTREGTNTGELFF

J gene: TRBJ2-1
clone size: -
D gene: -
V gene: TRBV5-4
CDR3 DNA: TGTGCCAGCAGCATAGGACAGGAGGGCTACAATGAGCAGTTCTTC
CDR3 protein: CASSIGQEGYNEQFF

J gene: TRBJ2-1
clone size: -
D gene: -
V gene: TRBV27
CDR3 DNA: TGTGCCAGCAGAGCAGGTCCCCGCCGGGGTGAGCAGTTCTTC
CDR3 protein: CASRAGPRRGEQFF

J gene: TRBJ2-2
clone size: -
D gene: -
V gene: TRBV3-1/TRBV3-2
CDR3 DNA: TGTGCCAGCAGCCCTGCAGGCCCGGTCGGGGAGCTGTTTTTT
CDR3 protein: CASSPAGPVGELFF

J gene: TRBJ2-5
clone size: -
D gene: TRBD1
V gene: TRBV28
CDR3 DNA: TGTGCCAGCAGTTCCCCGGACAGGTTCCAAGAGACCCAGTACTTC
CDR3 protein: CASSSPDRFQETQYF

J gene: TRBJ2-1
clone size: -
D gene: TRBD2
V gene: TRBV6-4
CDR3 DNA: TGTGCCAGCAGTGACTCTGGCGGGAGGGCCTACAATGAGCAGTTCTTC
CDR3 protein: CASSDSGGRAYNEQFF

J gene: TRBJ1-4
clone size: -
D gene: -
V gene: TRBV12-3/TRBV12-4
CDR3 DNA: TGTGCCAGCAGTTTCAGGGGCGAAAAACTGTTTTTT
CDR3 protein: CASSFRGEKLFF

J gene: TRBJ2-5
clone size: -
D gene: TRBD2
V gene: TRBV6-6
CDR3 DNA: TGTGCCAGCACTGGGACTAGCGGCCAAGAGACCCAGTACTTC
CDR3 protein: CASTGTSGQETQYF

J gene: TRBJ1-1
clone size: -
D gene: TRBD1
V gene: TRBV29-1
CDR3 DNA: TGCAGCGTTGTGGGACAGGGTTGGACTGAAGCTTTCTTT
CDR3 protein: CSVVGQGWTEAFF

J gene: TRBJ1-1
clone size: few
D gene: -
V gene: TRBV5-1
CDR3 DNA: TGCGCCAGCAGCTTGGCCGAGGGAAGGATCAACACTGAAGCTTTCTTT
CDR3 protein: CASSLAEGRINTEAFF

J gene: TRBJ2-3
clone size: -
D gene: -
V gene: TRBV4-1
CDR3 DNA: TGCGCCAGCAGCCGTTACAGAGGCACAGATACGCAGTATTTT
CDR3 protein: CASSRYRGTDTQYF

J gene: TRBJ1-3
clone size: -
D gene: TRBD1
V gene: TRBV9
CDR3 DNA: TGTGCCAGCAGTGATCCCGCCGGGACAGGGGGCTCTGGAAACACCATATATTTT
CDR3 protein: CASSDPAGTGGSGNTIYF

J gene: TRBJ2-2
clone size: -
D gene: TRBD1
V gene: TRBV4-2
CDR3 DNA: TGTGCCAGCAGCCTACGCGCGGGACAGGGTTTCACCGGGGAGCTGTTTTTT
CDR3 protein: CASSLRAGQGFTGELFF

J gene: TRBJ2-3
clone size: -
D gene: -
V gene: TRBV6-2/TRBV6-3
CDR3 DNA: TGTGCCAGCAGTTACAGGAGAAGCGATACGCAGTATTTT
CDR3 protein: CASSYRRSDTQYF

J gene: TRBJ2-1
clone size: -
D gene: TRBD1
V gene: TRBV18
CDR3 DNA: TGTGCCAGCTCACCCACAGGGGGTGGCTCAAATGAGCAGTTCTTC
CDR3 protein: CASSPTGGGSNEQFF

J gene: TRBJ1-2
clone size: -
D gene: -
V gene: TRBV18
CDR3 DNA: TGTGCCAGCTCACCCATCCCGCCCTGGACAGAGAACTATGGCTACACCTTC
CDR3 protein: CASSPIPPWTENYGYTF

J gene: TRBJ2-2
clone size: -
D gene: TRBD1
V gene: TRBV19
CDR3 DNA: TGTGCCAGTAGGATACGGACAGGGGGCCTTCTCGGAGGGGAGCTGTTTTTT
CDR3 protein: CASRIRTGGLLGGELFF

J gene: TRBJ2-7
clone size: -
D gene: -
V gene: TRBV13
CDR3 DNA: TGTGCCAGCAGCCGGGTAGGAGAGCAGTACTTC
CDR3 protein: CASSRVGEQYF

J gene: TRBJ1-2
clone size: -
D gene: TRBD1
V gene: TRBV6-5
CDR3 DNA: TGTGCCAGCAGTCGGACAGGGGGCGACTATGGCTACACCTTC
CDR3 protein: CASSRTGGDYGYTF

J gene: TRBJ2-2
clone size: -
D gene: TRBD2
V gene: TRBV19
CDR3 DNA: TGTGCCAGTAGTATTACGGAGGGAGGGGACACCGGGGAGCTGTTTTTT
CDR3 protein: CASSITEGGDTGELFF

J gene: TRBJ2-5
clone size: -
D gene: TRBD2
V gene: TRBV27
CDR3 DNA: TGTGCCAGCAGTAGCGGGGACTCCTGGGTGACCCAGTACTTC
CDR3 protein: CASSSGDSWVTQYF

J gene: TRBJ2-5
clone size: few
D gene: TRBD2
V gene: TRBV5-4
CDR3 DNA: TGTGCCAGCAACAAGCGGGAGGGGGTGGAGACCCAGTACTTC
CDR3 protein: CASNKREGVETQYF

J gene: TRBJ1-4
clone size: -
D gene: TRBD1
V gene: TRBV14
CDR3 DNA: TGTGCCAGCAGCCAAGAGACAGGGTCCTGGGAAAAACTGTTTTTT
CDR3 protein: CASSQETGSWEKLFF

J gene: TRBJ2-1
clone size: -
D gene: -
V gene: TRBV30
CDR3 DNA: TGTGCCTGGAGTGTCGGACAGTCCTACTACAATGAGCAGTTCTTC
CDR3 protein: CAWSVGQSYYNEQFF

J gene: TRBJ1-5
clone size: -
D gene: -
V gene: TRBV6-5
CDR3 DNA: TGTGCCAGCAGACAGGGCCCGGGGCCCCAGCATTTT
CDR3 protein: CASRQGPGPQHF

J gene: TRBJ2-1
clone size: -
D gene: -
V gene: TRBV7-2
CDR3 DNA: TGTGCCAGCAGCTTATGGCAAGGAATCGGGAATGAGCAGTTCTTC
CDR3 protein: CASSLWQGIGNEQFF

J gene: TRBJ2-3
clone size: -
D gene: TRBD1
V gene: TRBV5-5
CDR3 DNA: TGTGCCAGCAGCCCAATCCTCGGACAGGGGGTGGGTGTCGGGGATACGCAGTATTTT
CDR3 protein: CASSPILGQGVGVGDTQYF

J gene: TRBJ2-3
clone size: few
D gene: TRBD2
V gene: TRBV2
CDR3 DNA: TGTGCCAGCACCAGTGCGGCAGAGCTAGCGGCAGGCACAGATACGCAGTATTTT
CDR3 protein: CASTSAAELAAGTDTQYF

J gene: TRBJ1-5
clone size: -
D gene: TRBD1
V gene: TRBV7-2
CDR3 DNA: TGTGCCAGCAGCCCGGACAGGGCTAGCAATCAGCCCCAGCATTTT
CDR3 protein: CASSPDRASNQPQHF

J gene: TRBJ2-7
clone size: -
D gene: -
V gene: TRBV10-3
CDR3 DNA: TGTGCCATCCAGGGAGTAGCGGAGGGCTACGAGCAGTACTTC
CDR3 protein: CAIQGVAEGYEQYF

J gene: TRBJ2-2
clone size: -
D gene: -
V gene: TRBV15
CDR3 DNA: TGTGCCACCAGCAGAGAAAGGAGTGTGAACACCGGGGAGCTGTTTTTT
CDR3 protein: CATSRERSVNTGELFF

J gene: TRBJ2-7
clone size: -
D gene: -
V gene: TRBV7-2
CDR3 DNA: TGTGCCAGCAGCTCCTCCCAGGGAATGGTGCAGTACTTC
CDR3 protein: CASSSSQGMVQYF

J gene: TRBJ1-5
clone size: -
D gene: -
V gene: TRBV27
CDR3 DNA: TGTGCCAGCGGAAGGGAGAGCAATCAGCCCCAGCATTTT
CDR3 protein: CASGRESNQPQHF

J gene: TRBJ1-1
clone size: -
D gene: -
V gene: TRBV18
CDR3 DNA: TGTGCCAGCTCACCTCAAACAGCGAACACTGAAGCTTTCTTT
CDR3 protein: CASSPQTANTEAFF